This TCR beta chain was documented in a study of shared clonotypes between healthy human individuals. Unmatched junction bases numbered 13, after V lost 2 bases and J lost 3 bases. Germline-derived CDR1 and CDR2 are SGHRS and YFSETQ. The length of the CDR3 is 17 residues. Clones were read by immunoSEQ multiplex PCR, and TCRdb kept only the in-frame ones, dropping some. The sample has around 320,000 clones, about nine tenths seen once. This rearrangement joins TRBV5-1 to TRBJ1-2; 7 positions match TRBD1. Sequencing used memory CD8+ T cells sorted from blood. Subset in this sample: CD45RO+ cells pooled with CCR7-negative TemRA cells. The clonotype originates from a man aged 18 to 29 in good health. CDR3 amino acids: CASSLDRDSKPYYGYTF. CDR3 coding DNA: TGCGCCAGCAGCTTAGACCGGGACAGTAAGCCATACTATGGCTACACCTTC.